This T cell receptor beta chain was profiled in a study of T cell responses to AZD1222 COVID-19 vaccine. General study results and limits: Spike-wide vaccine-associated CD4 TCRs dominated at 160-218 and 743-854. Sampling captured repertoires only after the peak T cell response.

Libraries were prepared by immunoSEQ multiplex PCR; TCRdb keeps only in-frame clonotypes and omits some of them. The profile covers around 110,000 clones, with almost 90% appearing a single time and approximately 9.6% taken by the ten largest. In regard to this clone: Its antigen is unidentified.

Deletions cut 4 bases from V and 5 bases from J, with 17 bases between. CDR3 length equals 15 residues. Germline loops: CDR1 LGHNA, CDR2 YNFKEQ. The TCR comes from an adult in good health. V and J are TRBV4-2 and TRBJ2-5; a possible D gene is TRBD2 (5 bases). This material consisted of peripheral blood, taken on day 0 of AZD1222 vaccination. CDR3 nucleotide sequence: TGTGCCAGCAGCCCAGGAGGAAATCGACGGGAGACCCAGTACTTC. Protein: CASSPGGNRRETQYF.